Presented here are 14 T cell receptor beta chains from one specimen sequenced in a study of T cells after yellow fever vaccination. TCRdb reprocessed the 5' RACE reads via MiXCR and lists one record per CDR3 protein. In the table there are just under 600,000 distinct CDR3 sequences, roughly 13% of which are singletons. The sample here was PBMCs, taken on the day of the yellow fever booster vaccination. The source is a man younger than 45 who received the YFV17D yellow fever vaccine.

The CDR3 loop is CATSSLFSELAGDGTDTQYF. CDR3 DNA sequence: TGTGCCACCAGCAGTCTTTTTAGTGAACTAGCGGGAGATGGAACAGATACGCAGTATTTT. J is TRBJ2-3 and V is TRBV15; 11 positions match TRBD2. Germline lookup yields CDR1 LNHNV and CDR2 YYDKDF (reference sequence). J was trimmed by 3 bases and V by 3 bases; bases with no gene match: 17. The CDR3 consists of 20 residues.

This clonotype was counted only a few times. The genes are TRBV12-3 or TRBV12-4 and TRBJ2-1; 13 bases line up with TRBD2. Trimming took 5 bases from V and 8 from J; bases not matched to a gene: 12. The CDR3 length is 17 residues. The CDR3 nucleotides read TGTGCCAGCAGTAGAGGACTAGCGGGAGTTATCGGGTATGAGCAGTTCTTC. Protein: CASSRGLAGVIGYEQFF.

This clonotype was found a few times. The chain recombines TRBV7-9 with TRBJ2-5; TRBD1 might be the D (6 bases). The germline V gene encodes CDR1 SEHNR and CDR2 FQNEAQ (reference sequence). The CDR3 totals 15 residues. Deletions cut 3 bases from V and 5 bases from J, with 16 bases between. In DNA form, the CDR3 reads TGTGCCAGCAGCTTCTTACAGGGAGAAAGCGAGACCCAGTACTTC. Protein: CASSFLQGESETQYF.

The V and J genes are TRBV5-4 and TRBJ2-7, with 8 bases identical to TRBD2. Germline CDR1 SGHNT, CDR2 YYREEE (reference sequence). V gave up 4 bases and J gave up 1 base; unmatched junction bases: 7. This CDR3 has 15 residues. The CDR3 DNA reads TGTGCCAGCAGCCCGGGGGGGACTTCGTCCTACGAGCAGTACTTC. This sequence encodes CASSPGGTSSYEQYF.

V usage is TRBV5-1 and J usage is TRBJ1-1, with TRBD1 as a possible D gene (5 bases). CDR3 length: 15 amino acids. Germline V CDR1 and CDR2: SGHRS, YFSETQ. The ends were cut back, 4 bases at V and 1 base at J, with 14 bases in the middle. The CDR3 is CASSGGGSWNTEAFF. Written as DNA, the CDR3 is TGCGCCAGCAGCGGGGGGGGGTCCTGGAACACTGAAGCTTTCTTT.

The chain has TRBV7-8 and TRBJ2-3; no clear D. This CDR3 comprises 15 residues. With 5 bases removed from V and 0 bases from J, the gap between germline ends came to 12 bases. Germline CDR1 and CDR2: SGHVS and FQNEAQ. This CDR3 reads CASSPRYSSTDTQYF. The CDR3 nucleotides read TGTGCCAGCAGCCCGCGGTACAGCAGCACAGATACGCAGTATTTT.

The chain uses TRBV5-1 and TRBJ2-1, with D possibly matching TRBD2 (6 bases). This CDR3 spans 16 amino acids. Trimming pared 7 bases from V and 7 bases from J, leaving 24 bases between. Germline assignment: CDR1 SGHRS and CDR2 YFSETQ. The CDR3 loop is CASGQPRASGGNEQFF. DNA of the CDR3: TGCGCCAGCGGGCAACCGAGAGCCTCTGGGGGGAATGAGCAGTTCTTC.

This chain links TRBV6-5 with TRBJ2-7; D gene uncertain. V was clipped by 3 bases and J by 0 bases, with 12 bases between them. The germline gives CDR1 MNHEY, CDR2 SVGAGI. The CDR3 length is 15 residues. The DNA of the CDR3 is TGTGCCAGCAGTTATTCCTCAGTCAACTCCTACGAGCAGTACTTC. This encodes CASSYSSVNSYEQYF.

This clonotype has only a few counts. This chain connects TRBV20-1 to TRBJ1-1; D gene uncertain. The V gene lost 4 bases and the J gene lost 11 bases, with 14 bases spanning the gap. The CDR3 extends over 11 amino acids. CDR1 and CDR2 (germline): DFQATT, SNEGSKA (reference sequence). CDR3 region: CSATREDGAFF. The DNA for the CDR3 is TGCAGTGCTACTAGGGAGGATGGGGCTTTCTTT.

This clonotype was seen only a few times. The chain combines TRBV12-3 or TRBV12-4 with TRBJ2-7; D may be TRBD1 or TRBD2 (5 bases each). This CDR3 is 13 amino acids long. V was shortened by 8 bases and J by 0 bases, with 11 bases between the two germline ends. The CDR3 spells CASGDGSSYEQYF. CDR3 DNA: TGTGCCAGCGGGGACGGAAGCTCCTACGAGCAGTACTTC.

The V and J genes are TRBV9 and TRBJ2-1; either TRBD1 or TRBD2 may fit D (5 bases each). V lost 6 bases and J 2 bases, leaving 18 bases between the germline ends. The V gene's germline CDR1 is SGDLS and CDR2 YYNGEE. CDR3 length equals 16 residues. CDR3 DNA sequence: TGTGCCAGCAACAATCCGTCCGGGACCGCCTACAATGAGCAGTTCTTC. It translates to CASNNPSGTAYNEQFF.

The gene calls are TRBV18 and TRBJ2-7; 7 bases agree with TRBD2. The V segment lost 0 bases and the J segment 2 bases; nucleotides outside the gene matches: 4. The CDR3 is made up of 15 amino acids. Germline CDR1 is KGHSH and CDR2 is LQKENI. The CDR3 DNA sequence: TGTGCCAGCTCACCACCCGGCGGGGGTGCCTACGAGCAGTACTTC. Its protein product is CASSPPGGGAYEQYF.

CDR3 nucleotide sequence: TGTGCCAGCACCCCGCGAGGCACGGGACAAAGAGCCAAAAACATTCAGTACTTC. Its translation is CASTPRGTGQRAKNIQYF. The gene calls are TRBV6-1 and TRBJ2-4; a possible D gene is TRBD1 (6 bases). Germline V gene sequence: CDR1 MNHNS, CDR2 SASEGT. The CDR3 loop spans 18 amino acids. With 7 bases removed from V and 0 bases from J, the gap between germline ends came to 22 bases.

The DNA of the CDR3 is TGTGCTAGTGGCGATGACAGGAGGGTCGCCCAGTACTTC. Translated, it gives CASGDDRRVAQYF. J is TRBJ2-5 and V is TRBV12-5, with D possibly called TRBD1 or TRBD2 (6 bases each). V dropped 6 bases and J dropped 9 bases, with 17 bases sitting between them. The CDR3 extends over 13 amino acids. The germline V gene has CDR1 LGHNT and CDR2 FRNRAP. The whole variable domain, remainder taken from reference TRBV12-5 and TRBJ2-5, is DARVTQTPRHKVTEMGQEVTMRCQPILGHNTVFWYRQTMMQGLELLAYFRNRAPLDDSGMPKDRFSAEMPDATLATLKIQPSEPRDSAVYFCASGDDRRVAQYFGPGTRLLVL.